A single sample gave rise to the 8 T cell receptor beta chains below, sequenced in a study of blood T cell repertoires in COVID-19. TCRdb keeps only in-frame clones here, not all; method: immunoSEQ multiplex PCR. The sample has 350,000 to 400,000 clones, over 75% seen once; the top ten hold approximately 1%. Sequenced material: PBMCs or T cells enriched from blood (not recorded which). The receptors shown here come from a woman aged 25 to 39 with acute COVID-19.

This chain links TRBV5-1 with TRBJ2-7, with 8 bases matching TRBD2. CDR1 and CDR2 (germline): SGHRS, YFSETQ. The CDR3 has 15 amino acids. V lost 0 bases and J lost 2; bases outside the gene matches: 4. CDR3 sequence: CASSLGLAPTYEQYF. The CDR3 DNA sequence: TGCGCCAGCAGCTTGGGACTAGCGCCGACCTACGAGCAGTACTTC.

The CDR3 nucleotides read TGTGCCAGCAGCTTATCCACATTGAACACTGAAGCTTTCTTT. As protein: CASSLSTLNTEAFF. V is TRBV7-9 and J is TRBJ1-1; D gene ambiguous. CDR3 length: 14 amino acids. V was clipped by 2 bases and J by 0 bases, with 7 bases between them. Germline CDR1 reads SEHNR; CDR2 reads FQNEAQ (reference sequence).

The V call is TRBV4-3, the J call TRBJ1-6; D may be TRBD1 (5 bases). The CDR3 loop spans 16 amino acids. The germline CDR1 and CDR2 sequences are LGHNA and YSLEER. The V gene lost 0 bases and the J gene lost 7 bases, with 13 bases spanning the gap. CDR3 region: CASSQDMGGWNSPLHF. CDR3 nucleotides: TGCGCCAGCAGCCAAGATATGGGGGGTTGGAATTCACCCCTCCACTTT.

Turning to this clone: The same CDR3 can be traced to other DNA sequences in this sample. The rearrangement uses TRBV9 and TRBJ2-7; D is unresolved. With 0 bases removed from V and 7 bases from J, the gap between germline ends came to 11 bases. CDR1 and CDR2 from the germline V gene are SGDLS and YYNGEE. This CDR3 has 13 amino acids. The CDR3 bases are TGTGCCAGCAGCGTAGAGCTAGTCGGTGAGCAGTACTTC. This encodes CASSVELVGEQYF.

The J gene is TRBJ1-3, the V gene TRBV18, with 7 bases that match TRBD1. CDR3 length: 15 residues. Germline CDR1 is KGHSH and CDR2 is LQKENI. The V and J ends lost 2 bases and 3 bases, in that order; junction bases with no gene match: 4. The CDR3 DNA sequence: TGTGCCAGCTCACCAGGACAGGTGGATGGAAACACCATATATTTT. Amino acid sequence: CASSPGQVDGNTIYF.

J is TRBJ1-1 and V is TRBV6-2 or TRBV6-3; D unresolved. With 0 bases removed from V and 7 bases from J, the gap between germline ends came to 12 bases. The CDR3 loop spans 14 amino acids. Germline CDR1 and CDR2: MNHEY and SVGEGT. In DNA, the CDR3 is TGTGCCAGCAGTTACTCCGGGGTTACGTTTGAAGCTTTCTTT. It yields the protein CASSYSGVTFEAFF.

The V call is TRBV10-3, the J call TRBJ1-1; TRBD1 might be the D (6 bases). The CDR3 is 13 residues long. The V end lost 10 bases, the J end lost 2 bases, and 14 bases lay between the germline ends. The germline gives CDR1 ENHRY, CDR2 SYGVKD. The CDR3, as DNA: TGTGCCAGCTGCACAGGGAAAAACACTGAAGCTTTCTTT. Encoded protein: CASCTGKNTEAFF.

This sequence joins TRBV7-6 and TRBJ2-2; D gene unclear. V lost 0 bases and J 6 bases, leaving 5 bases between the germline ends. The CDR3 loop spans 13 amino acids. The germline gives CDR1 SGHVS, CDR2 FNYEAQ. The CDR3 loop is CASSLARSGELFF. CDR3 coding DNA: TGTGCCAGCAGCTTAGCGCGATCCGGGGAGCTGTTTTTT.